This T cell receptor beta chain comes out of a study of blood T cell repertoires in COVID-19. Background on the study: Samples taken during acute and convalescent COVID-19 were collected in the United States, Italy and Spain.

CDR1 MNHEY and CDR2 SMNVEV come from the germline V gene (reference sequence). V gave up 2 bases and J gave up 6 bases; unmatched junction bases: 3. The CDR3 length is 15 residues. TCRdb keeps only in-frame clones here, not all; method: immunoSEQ multiplex PCR. Among some 400,000 clones listed, 81% were seen once. The rearrangement joins TRBV27 to TRBJ1-6; 8 nucleotides line up with TRBD1. This TCR came from a human donor with acute or convalescent COVID-19. The donor label of this sample is uncertain. Sequenced sample: peripheral blood. The CDR3 loop reads CASSLMTGANSPLHF. CDR3 coding DNA: TGTGCCAGCAGTTTAATGACAGGGGCTAATTCACCCCTCCACTTT.